These 17 T cell receptor beta chains originate from one sample sequenced in a study of T-cell reconstitution after alpha-beta-depleted transplantation in children. Construction of the TCRbeta library involved unique molecular identifiers. TCRdb reanalysed the PCR reads using MiXCR and keeps one entry per CDR3 protein. This sample has roughly 45,000 distinct CDR3 sequences, with roughly 8.7% found just once. The specimen was PBMCs, mostly from graft donor cells, collected 60 days after TCRalphabeta/CD19-depleted stem cell transplant. The receptors were gathered from a male patient between 2 and 10 years old who had a stem cell transplant for chronic granulomatous disease, so the T cells may come from the graft donor.

This clonotype appeared many times. The gene calls are TRBV20-1 and TRBJ2-1; 8 positions match TRBD2. The CDR3 length is 17 residues. In germline, CDR1 is DFQATT, CDR2 SNEGSKA (reference sequence). With 0 bases clipped from V and 0 bases from J, the junction kept 7 bases outside the gene matches. The CDR3 loop reads CSARDRNAGGSYNEQFF. CDR3 in DNA: TGCAGTGCTAGAGATCGAAATGCGGGAGGCTCCTACAATGAGCAGTTCTTC.

This chain connects TRBV20-1 to TRBJ2-7; possible D gene TRBD2, 5 bases. Germline CDR1 and CDR2: DFQATT and SNEGSKA (reference sequence). This CDR3 has 13 amino acids. V lost 5 bases, J lost 4 bases, and 15 bases lay in between. The CDR3 reads CSALTNSGYEQYF. The CDR3 nucleotides are TGCAGTGCTCTTACCAACTCGGGATACGAGCAGTACTTC.

Many counts were recorded for this clonotype. The CDR3 DNA follows: TGCAGTGCTTCTGACCCGGCGAGCTCTGGAAACACCATATATTTT. Amino acid sequence: CSASDPASSGNTIYF. V gene TRBV20-1 combines with J gene TRBJ1-3, with no clear D. Germline lookup yields CDR1 DFQATT and CDR2 SNEGSKA (reference sequence). V was pared by 5 bases and J by 0 bases, with 14 bases between. This CDR3 contains 15 residues.

This clonotype showed up many times. The chain links TRBV6-4 to TRBJ2-2; no firm D call. Trimming took 2 bases from V and 5 from J, leaving 6 bases between them. This CDR3 has 13 residues. Germline CDR1 is MRHNA and CDR2 is SNTAGT. CDR3 sequence reads: CASSDGPTGELFF. The DNA for the CDR3 is TGTGCCAGCAGTGACGGTCCTACCGGGGAGCTGTTTTTT.

Details on this clonotype: A much bigger clone sits one base away, suggesting this may be a read error. The rearrangement links TRBV7-2 to TRBJ2-1; D gene uncertain. CDR1 is SGHTA, CDR2 FQGNSA, per germline. The CDR3 runs to 13 residues. V was pared by 5 bases and J by 8 bases, with 13 bases between. The CDR3 spells CASSIDAYYEQFF. The CDR3 DNA reads TGTGCCAGCAGCATAGACGCGTACTATGAGCAGTTCTTC.

This clonotype was detected many times. The chain couples TRBV5-1 to TRBJ1-1; TRBD1 matches at 8 bases. Germline CDR1 reads SGHRS; CDR2 reads YFSETQ. Losses at the gene ends were 2 bases for V and 4 bases for J; bases not matched to a gene: 4. CDR3 size: 14 residues. In nucleotides, the CDR3 is TGCGCCAGCAGCTTAGACAGGGGCGGCACTGAAGCTTTCTTT. It encodes CASSLDRGGTEAFF.

This clonotype has a count of ten or more. The CDR3 loop reads CASSLAGTGGAMGQFF. CDR3 bases: TGCGCCAGCAGCTTGGCCGGGACAGGGGGCGCGATGGGTCAGTTCTTC. The V gene is TRBV5-1, the J gene TRBJ2-1; TRBD1 agrees at 12 bases. This CDR3 is 16 amino acids long. V shed 0 bases and J 13 bases; nucleotides not matched to a gene: 11. Germline CDR1 SGHRS, CDR2 YFSETQ.

This clonotype was detected many times. This chain uses TRBV20-1 with TRBJ2-3, with a tentative D call TRBD2 (6 bases). The germline gives CDR1 DFQATT, CDR2 SNEGSKA (reference sequence). Trimming pared 5 bases from V and 5 bases from J, leaving 17 bases between. The CDR3 sequence is 14 residues long. The CDR3 region is CSASPGLPGDTQYF. CDR3 in DNA: TGCAGTGCTTCCCCGGGACTTCCCGGAGATACGCAGTATTTT.

This clonotype has ten or more counts. V and J are TRBV20-1 and TRBJ2-5, with 10 positions matching TRBD2. The germline V gene has CDR1 DFQATT and CDR2 SNEGSKA (reference sequence). The CDR3 loop spans 15 amino acids. V was clipped by 5 bases and J by 8 bases; unmatched bases: 14. CDR3 region: CSAVIPGLAFLTQYF. The CDR3 nucleotides read TGCAGTGCTGTAATTCCGGGACTAGCGTTCCTAACCCAGTACTTC.

This clonotype appeared many times. J is TRBJ2-5 and V is TRBV12-3 or TRBV12-4; 7 bases map to TRBD1. The CDR3 length is 14 residues. J lost 4 bases, V lost 2 bases, and 4 bases had no gene match. The CDR3: CASSLRGPRETQYF. The CDR3 DNA is TGTGCCAGCAGTTTAAGGGGGCCACGAGAGACCCAGTACTTC.

In its sample, this clonotype was seen many times. The CDR3 DNA reads TGTGCCAGCAGCGAAAGGGACACCGGGGAGCTGTTTTTT. Protein sequence: CASSERDTGELFF. J is TRBJ2-2 and V is TRBV25-1; unclear D gene. The CDR3 covers 13 residues. Germline V gene lookup returns CDR1 MGHDK and CDR2 SYGVNS. Trimming pared 6 bases from V and 3 bases from J, leaving 8 bases between.

This clonotype was seen many times. The chain joins TRBV18 to TRBJ1-3; no firm D call. Trimming left V 2 bases short and J 0 bases short, with 11 bases between. Per germline, CDR1 KGHSH and CDR2 LQKENI. CDR3 length: 16 residues. The chain's CDR3 is CASSPLGGLSGNTIYF. In DNA, the CDR3 is TGTGCCAGCTCACCATTAGGTGGACTCTCTGGAAACACCATATATTTT.

This clonotype was counted ten times or more. This chain connects TRBV6-5 to TRBJ2-1; 9 bases are shared with TRBD2. CDR3 size: 16 residues. Losses at the gene ends were 5 bases for V and 2 bases for J; bases not matched to a gene: 7. Germline CDR1 is MNHEY and CDR2 is SVGAGI. The CDR3 spells CASSRGRGRAYNEQFF. The DNA of the CDR3 is TGTGCCAGCAGTAGGGGACGCGGGAGGGCCTACAATGAGCAGTTCTTC.

This clonotype was picked up a small number of times. The chain links TRBV30 to TRBJ2-7; D is uncertain. CDR1 GTSNPN and CDR2 SVGIG come from the germline V gene (reference sequence). The CDR3 consists of 13 residues. V lost 1 base and J lost 4, with 11 bases in between. Written as DNA, the CDR3 is TGTGCCTGGAGTGGTGGAGAAACTTACGAGCAGTACTTC. It codes for CAWSGGETYEQYF.

This clonotype was counted many times. V gene TRBV20-1 combines with J gene TRBJ2-5; 7 nucleotides match TRBD2. This CDR3 is built from 15 residues. V dropped 0 bases and J dropped 5; count of bases not matched to a gene: 9. Per the germline V gene, CDR1 is DFQATT and CDR2 is SNEGSKA (reference sequence). CDR3 region: CSARDLREVDETQYF. In nucleotides, the CDR3 is TGCAGTGCTAGAGATCTCCGGGAGGTTGATGAGACCCAGTACTTC.

This clonotype was detected many times. The chain is built from TRBV20-1 and TRBJ2-7, with D perhaps matching TRBD2 (6 bases). This CDR3 is 15 amino acids long. Trimming removed 1 base at V and 2 bases at J, with 15 bases between. Germline loops: CDR1 DFQATT, CDR2 SNEGSKA (reference sequence). The CDR3 sequence is CSARAPQGGTYEQYF. CDR3 in DNA: TGCAGTGCTAGAGCCCCCCAGGGAGGAACCTACGAGCAGTACTTC.

This clonotype was detected ten times or more. This sequence joins TRBV7-9 and TRBJ1-4; no clear D. The V end was cut by 0 bases, the J end by 3 bases, with 8 bases between. From germline, CDR1 is SEHNR and CDR2 FQNEAQ (reference sequence). This CDR3 comprises 15 residues. The CDR3 DNA is TGTGCCAGCAGCTTAGCCGCCAGGCCTAATGAAAAACTGTTTTTT. It encodes CASSLAARPNEKLFF. Full variable domain (outside the CDR3, taken from reference TRBV7-9 and TRBJ1-4): DTGVSQNPRHKITKRGQNVTFRCDPISEHNRLYWYRQTLGQGPEFLTYFQNEAQLEKSRLLSDRFSAERPKGSFSTLEIQRTEQGDSAMYLCASSLAARPNEKLFFGSGTQLSVL.